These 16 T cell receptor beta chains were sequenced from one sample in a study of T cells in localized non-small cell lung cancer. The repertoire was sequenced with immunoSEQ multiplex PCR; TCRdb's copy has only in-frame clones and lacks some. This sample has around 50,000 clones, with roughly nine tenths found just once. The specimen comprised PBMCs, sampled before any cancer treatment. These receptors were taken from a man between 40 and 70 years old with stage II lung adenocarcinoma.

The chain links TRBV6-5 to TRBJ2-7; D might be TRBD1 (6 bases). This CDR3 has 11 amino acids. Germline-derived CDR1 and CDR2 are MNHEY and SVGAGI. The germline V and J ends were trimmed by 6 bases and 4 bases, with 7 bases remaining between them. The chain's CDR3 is CASRQGYEQYF. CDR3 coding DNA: TGTGCCAGCAGACAGGGTTACGAGCAGTACTTC.

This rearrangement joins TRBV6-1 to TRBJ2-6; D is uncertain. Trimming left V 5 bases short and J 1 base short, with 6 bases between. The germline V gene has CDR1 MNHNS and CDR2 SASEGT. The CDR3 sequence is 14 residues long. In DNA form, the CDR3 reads TGTGCCAGCAGTTTTACTTCTGGGGCCAACGTCCTGACTTTC. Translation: CASSFTSGANVLTF.

In nucleotides, the CDR3 is TGTGCCAGCAGGTTAGGAGGGACTAGCGGGGGCCGTAGCACAGATACGCAGTATTTT. Translating it yields CASRLGGTSGGRSTDTQYF. The V call is TRBV28, the J call TRBJ2-3, with 14 nucleotides matching TRBD2. J lost 0 bases, V lost 6 bases, and 11 bases had no gene match. The CDR3 has 19 amino acids. Germline assignment: CDR1 MDHEN and CDR2 SYDVKM.

The CDR3 spells CASSLRGGQETQYF. CDR3 nucleotide sequence: TGCGCCAGCAGCTTGCGGGGGGGTCAAGAGACCCAGTACTTC. The V call is TRBV5-1, the J call TRBJ2-5, with 8 bases that match TRBD2. The CDR3 consists of 14 residues. The germline V gene encodes CDR1 SGHRS and CDR2 YFSETQ. V lost 1 base to trimming and J lost 2 bases; unmatched junction nucleotides: 1.

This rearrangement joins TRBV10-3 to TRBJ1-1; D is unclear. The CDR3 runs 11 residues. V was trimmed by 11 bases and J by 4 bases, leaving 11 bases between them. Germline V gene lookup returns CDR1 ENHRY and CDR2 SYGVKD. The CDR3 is CASDDGTEAFF. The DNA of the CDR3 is TGTGCCTCAGATGACGGCACTGAAGCTTTCTTT.

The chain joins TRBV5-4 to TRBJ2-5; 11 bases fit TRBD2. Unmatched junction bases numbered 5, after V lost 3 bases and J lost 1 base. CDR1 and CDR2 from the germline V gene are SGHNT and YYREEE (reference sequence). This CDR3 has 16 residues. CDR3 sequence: CASSSRGLAAQETQYF. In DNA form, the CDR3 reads TGTGCCAGCAGCTCTAGGGGACTAGCGGCCCAAGAGACCCAGTACTTC.

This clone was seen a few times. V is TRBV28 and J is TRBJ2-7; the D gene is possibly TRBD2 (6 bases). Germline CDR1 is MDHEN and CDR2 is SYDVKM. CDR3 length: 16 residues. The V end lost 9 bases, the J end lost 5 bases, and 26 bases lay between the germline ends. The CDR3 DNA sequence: TGTGCCAGAGGGGCGGAGGGATTGAGGGGCTTACACGAGCAGTACGTC. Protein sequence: CARGAEGLRGLHEQYV.

Written as DNA, the CDR3 is TGTGCCAGCAGCTTGGTGATGACTTTACTTAGCTCTGGGGCCAACGTCCTGACTTTC. Residues: CASSLVMTLLSSGANVLTF. The genes are TRBV5-6 and TRBJ2-6; D unresolved. CDR1 and CDR2 (germline): SGHDT, YYEEEE. V gave up 0 bases and J gave up 0 bases, with 16 bases separating them. This CDR3 is built from 19 residues.

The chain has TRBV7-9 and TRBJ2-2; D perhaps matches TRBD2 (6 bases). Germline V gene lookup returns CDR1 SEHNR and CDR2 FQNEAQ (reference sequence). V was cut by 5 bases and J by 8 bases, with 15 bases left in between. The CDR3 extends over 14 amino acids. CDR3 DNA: TGTGCCAGCAGCCCGACACCCCGGGGGGGGGAGCTGTTTTTT. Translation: CASSPTPRGGELFF.

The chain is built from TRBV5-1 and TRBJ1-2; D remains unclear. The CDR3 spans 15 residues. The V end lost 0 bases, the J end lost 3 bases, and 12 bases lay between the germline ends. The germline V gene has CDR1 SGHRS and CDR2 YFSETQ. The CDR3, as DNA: TGCGCCAGCAGCTTGGATCTGGGTAGGGACTATGGCTACACCTTC. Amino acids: CASSLDLGRDYGYTF. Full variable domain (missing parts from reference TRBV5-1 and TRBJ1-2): KAGVTQTPRYLIKTRGQQVTLSCSPISGHRSVSWYQQTPGQGLQFLFEYFSETQRNKGNFPGRFSGRQFSNSRSEMNVSTLELGDSALYLCASSLDLGRDYGYTFGSGTRLTVV.

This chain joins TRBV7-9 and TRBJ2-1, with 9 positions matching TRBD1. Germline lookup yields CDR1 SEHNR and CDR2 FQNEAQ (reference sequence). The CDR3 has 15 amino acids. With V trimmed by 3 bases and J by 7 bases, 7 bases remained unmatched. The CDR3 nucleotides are TGTGCCAGCAGCTTGGGGGACAGGGACTATAATGAGCAGTTCTTC. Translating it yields CASSLGDRDYNEQFF.

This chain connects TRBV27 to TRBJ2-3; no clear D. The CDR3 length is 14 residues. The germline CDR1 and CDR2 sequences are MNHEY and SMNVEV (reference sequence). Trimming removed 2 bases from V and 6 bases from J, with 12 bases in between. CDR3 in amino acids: CASSLGILRDTQYF. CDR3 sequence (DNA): TGTGCCAGCAGTTTAGGGATTCTCAGGGATACGCAGTATTTT.

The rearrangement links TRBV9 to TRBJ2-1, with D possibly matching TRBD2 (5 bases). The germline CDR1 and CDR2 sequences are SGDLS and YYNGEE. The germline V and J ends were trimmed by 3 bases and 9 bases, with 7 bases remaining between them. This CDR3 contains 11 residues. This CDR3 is CASSAAGEQFF. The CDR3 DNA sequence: TGTGCCAGCAGCGCCGCGGGTGAGCAGTTCTTC. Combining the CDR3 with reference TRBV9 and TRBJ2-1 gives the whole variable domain DSGVTQTPKHLITATGQRVTLRCSPRSGDLSVYWYQQSLDQGLQFLIQYYNGEERAKGNILERFSAQQFPDLHSELNLSSLELGDSALYFCASSAAGEQFFGPGTRLTVL.

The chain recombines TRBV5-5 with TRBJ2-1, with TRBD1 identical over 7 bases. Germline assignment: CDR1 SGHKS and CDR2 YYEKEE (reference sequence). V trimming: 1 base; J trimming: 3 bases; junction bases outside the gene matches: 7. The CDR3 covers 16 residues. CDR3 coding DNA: TGTGCCAGCAGCTTGTTCGGGACAGAATTCTACAATGAGCAGTTCTTC. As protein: CASSLFGTEFYNEQFF.

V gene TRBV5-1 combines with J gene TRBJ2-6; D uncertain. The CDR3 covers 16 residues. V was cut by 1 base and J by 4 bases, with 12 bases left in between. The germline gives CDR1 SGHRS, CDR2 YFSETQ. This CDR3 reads CASSLNPSEGANVLTF. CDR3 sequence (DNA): TGCGCCAGCAGCTTGAACCCCTCAGAGGGGGCCAACGTCCTGACTTTC.

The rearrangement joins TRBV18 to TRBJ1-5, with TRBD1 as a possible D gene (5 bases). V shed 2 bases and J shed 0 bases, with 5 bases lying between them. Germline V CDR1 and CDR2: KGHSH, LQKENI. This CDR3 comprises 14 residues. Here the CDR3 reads CASSPGGSNQPQHF. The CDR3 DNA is TGTGCCAGCTCACCAGGGGGTAGCAATCAGCCCCAGCATTTT.